The present T cell receptor (beta chain) was sequenced within a study of shared clonotypes between healthy human individuals. This CDR3 region has 13 residues. The V end lost 2 bases, the J end lost 5 bases, and 8 bases lay between the germline ends. The germline V gene encodes CDR1 KGHSH and CDR2 LQKENI. Naive CD4+ cells were CD45RA-selected; the remaining cells were memory. The method was immunoSEQ multiplex PCR; TCRdb's version includes in-frame clones alone and lacks a portion of them. The sample gives millions of clones, 85% to 95% of which show up once; under 0.15% is in the top ten. This clonotype was obtained from a man between 18 and 29 years old in good health. This chain joins TRBV18 and TRBJ2-3; D unresolved. Material for sequencing was naive CD4+ T cells sorted from blood. The subset is: CD45RA+ positively selected. The CDR3 DNA reads TGTGCCAGCTCACCAAACCGCCAAGATACGCAGTATTTT. As protein: CASSPNRQDTQYF. The whole variable domain, filled in from reference TRBV18 and TRBJ2-3, reads NAGVMQNPRHLVRRRGQEARLRCSPMKGHSHVYWYRQLPEEGLKFMVYLQKENIIDESGMPKERFSAEFPKEGPSILRIQQVVRGDSAAYFCASSPNRQDTQYFGPGTRLTVL.